The TCR beta chain described here comes from a study of T-cell reconstitution after alpha-beta-depleted transplantation in children. Study-level findings and limits: Among T cells one year after transplant, newly produced cells accounted for most counts and diversity.

Library preparation (for TCRbeta) was performed with unique molecular identifiers. TCRdb passed the PCR reads through MiXCR, listing each CDR3 protein once. The profile covers under 850,000 distinct CDR3 sequences, with about 12% appearing a single time and about 0.77% taken by the ten largest. This clonotype appeared a few times. Its antigen remains unidentified. The sequences come from PBMCs, collected before TCRalphabeta/CD19-depleted stem cell transplant. This TCR derives from a girl aged 2-9 years with congenital amegakaryocytic thrombocytopenia, due to receive a stem cell transplant.

The CDR3, as DNA: TGTGCCAGCAGCCTAGTGGGGACCTCCATTGAGCAGTTCTTC. Translating gives CASSLVGTSIEQFF. The J gene is TRBJ2-1, the V gene TRBV3-1, with D perhaps assigned TRBD1 or TRBD2 (5 bases each). From germline, CDR1 is LGHDT and CDR2 YNNKEL (reference sequence). Trimming removed 4 bases at V and 9 bases at J, with 16 bases between. The CDR3 length is 14 residues.